These T cell receptor beta chains were read from a single sample in a study of T cells in Graves' hyperthyroidism and ophthalmopathy. MiXCR, applied by TCRdb to the multiplex PCR reads, yields one record per CDR3 protein. The sample carries fewer than 400,000 distinct CDR3 sequences, more than 20% recorded once. Sequencing input: blood. These receptors came from a man over 45 with Graves' hyperthyroidism. The CDR3 runs from the conserved cysteine through the conserved F or W. D genes are given only for firm matches. A clone size is listed for some rows: how often the clone was seen (once, few, many), or a class if it is expanded.

J | D | size | V | CDR3 | DNA
TRBJ1-2 | . | . | TRBV7-9 | CASSLTSTGLNYGYTF | TGTGCCAGCAGCTTAACTAGTACGGGTCTCAACTATGGCTACACCTTC
TRBJ1-3 | . | . | TRBV18 | CASSPPGGPSRSGNTIYF | TGTGCCAGCTCACCACCGGGGGGACCAAGCAGGTCTGGAAACACCATATATTTT
TRBJ1-4 | . | few | TRBV5-6 | CASSQRVTAGEREKLFF | TGTGCCAGCAGTCAAAGGGTGACCGCAGGTGAGAGAGAAAAACTGTTTTTT
TRBJ2-1 | . | . | TRBV20-1 | CSARGGHTYNEQFF | TGCAGTGCTAGGGGGGGACATACCTACAATGAGCAGTTCTTC
TRBJ1-1 | . | . | TRBV19 | CASSNFLGDRGTEAFF | TGTGCCAGTAGTAACTTTTTGGGGGATCGAGGCACTGAAGCTTTCTTT
TRBJ1-1 | . | . | TRBV12-3/TRBV12-4 | CASRKPGQGTEAFF | TGTGCCAGCAGGAAGCCGGGACAAGGGACTGAAGCTTTCTTT
TRBJ2-7 | . | few | TRBV12-3/TRBV12-4 | CASSLELAAYEQYF | TGTGCCAGCAGTTTAGAACTAGCCGCCTACGAGCAGTACTTC
TRBJ2-1 | . | . | TRBV6-5 | CASSYSEGNEQFF | TGTGCCAGCAGTTACTCTGAGGGCAATGAGCAGTTCTTC
TRBJ1-1 | . | many | TRBV28 | CASSLGVGTEAFF | TGTGCCAGCAGTTTGGGGGTCGGGACTGAAGCTTTCTTT
TRBJ2-1 | . | many | TRBV5-1 | CASSLEAHSSYNEQFF | TGCGCCAGCAGCTTGGAAGCACATAGCTCCTACAATGAGCAGTTCTTC
TRBJ2-5 | . | many | TRBV12-3/TRBV12-4 | CASSSDVEETQYF | TGTGCCAGCAGTTCGGACGTGGAGGAGACCCAGTACTTC
TRBJ1-1 | . | . | TRBV3-1 | CASSQDRGGSQANTEAFF | TGTGCCAGCAGCCAAGATAGGGGGGGAAGTCAAGCGAACACTGAAGCTTTCTTT
TRBJ2-1 | TRBD1 | many | TRBV20-1 | CSARQGSYNEQFF | TGCAGTGCGCGACAGGGATCCTACAATGAGCAGTTCTTC
TRBJ1-3 | . | . | TRBV29-1 | CSVRDTGSGNTIYF | TGCAGCGTTCGAGACACGGGCTCTGGAAACACCATATATTTT
TRBJ2-7 | TRBD1 | . | TRBV27 | CASSLPGPTGVYEQYF | TGTGCCAGCAGTCTCCCCGGACCCACAGGGGTCTACGAGCAGTACTTC
TRBJ2-2 | . | . | TRBV24-1 | CATSDWDVGTPGSCFF | .
TRBJ2-2 | TRBD2 | few | TRBV7-9 | CASSLAKAGPGELFF | TGTGCCAGCAGCTTAGCAAAAGCGGGACCCGGGGAGCTGTTTTTT
TRBJ2-3 | TRBD2 | . | TRBV7-6 | CASSLGAGGPVDTQYF | TGTGCCAGCAGCTTAGGAGCGGGAGGGCCGGTAGATACGCAGTATTTT
TRBJ2-6 | . | . | TRBV6-2/TRBV6-3 | CASSPEHGNSGANVLTF | TGTGCCAGCAGTCCTGAGCACGGGAACTCTGGGGCCAACGTCCTGACTTTC
TRBJ2-1 | . | . | TRBV20-1 | CSARDLAISYNEQFF | TGCAGTGCTAGAGATTTAGCGATATCCTACAATGAGCAGTTCTTC
TRBJ2-1 | . | few | TRBV10-3 | CAISFTGTYNEQFF | TGTGCCATCAGTTTTACAGGGACCTACAATGAGCAGTTCTTC
TRBJ1-1 | . | few | TRBV6-1 | CASRGTEAFF | TGTGCCAGCCGGGGCACTGAAGCTTTCTTT
TRBJ1-6 | . | few | TRBV12-3/TRBV12-4 | CASRRLENSPLHF | TGTGCCAGCAGGCGTTTAGAAAATTCACCCCTCCACTTT
TRBJ2-5 | TRBD2 | . | TRBV5-5 | CASSFGLAGGNQETQYF | TGTGCCAGCAGCTTTGGACTAGCGGGGGGGAATCAAGAGACCCAGTACTTC
TRBJ2-7 | . | . | TRBV6-2/TRBV6-3 | CASSFASYEQYF | TGTGCCAGCAGTTTCGCCTCCTACGAGCAGTACTTC
TRBJ2-1 | TRBD2 | . | TRBV14 | CASSRDPGGLGQFF | TGTGCCAGCAGCCGAGACCCCGGGGGGTTAGGGCAGTTCTTC
TRBJ2-1 | . | . | TRBV7-9 | CASQPSVSYNEQFF | TGTGCCAGCCAGCCTAGCGTTTCCTACAATGAGCAGTTCTTC
TRBJ2-4 | TRBD2 | few | TRBV2 | CASKILGTSGSLAKNIQYF | TGTGCCAGCAAGATTCTTGGGACTAGCGGGTCCCTAGCCAAAAACATTCAGTACTTC
TRBJ2-2 | TRBD2 | . | TRBV24-1 | CATSRLAGLNTGELFF | TGTGCCACCAGCCGACTAGCGGGGCTGAACACCGGGGAGCTGTTTTTT
TRBJ2-7 | TRBD2 | . | TRBV28 | CAITPGGSSYEQYF | TGTGCCATCACGCCCGGGGGGTCCTCCTACGAGCAGTACTTC